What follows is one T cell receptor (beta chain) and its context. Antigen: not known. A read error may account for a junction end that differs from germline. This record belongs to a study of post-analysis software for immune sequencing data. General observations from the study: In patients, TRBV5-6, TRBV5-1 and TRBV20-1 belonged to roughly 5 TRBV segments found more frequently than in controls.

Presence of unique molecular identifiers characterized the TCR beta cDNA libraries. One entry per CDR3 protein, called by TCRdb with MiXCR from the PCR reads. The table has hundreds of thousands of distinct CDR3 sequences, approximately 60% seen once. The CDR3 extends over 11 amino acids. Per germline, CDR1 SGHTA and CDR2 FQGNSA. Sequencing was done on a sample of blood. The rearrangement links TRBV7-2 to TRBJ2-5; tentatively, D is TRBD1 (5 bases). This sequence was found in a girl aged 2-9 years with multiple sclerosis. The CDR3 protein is CASSLGATQYF. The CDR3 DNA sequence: TGTGCCAGCAGTTTAGGGGCAACCCAGTACTTC.